This T cell receptor (beta chain) came from a study of blood T cell repertoires in COVID-19. Study background: Acute and convalescent COVID-19 samples came from the United States, Italy and Spain. PBMCs, B-cell-depleted T cells, or T cells were the source of the cDNA or gDNA that made up the material.

Sequencing used immunoSEQ multiplex PCR; TCRdb keeps in-frame clones, though not all of them. The table records 150,000 to 200,000 clones, approximately 91% of them present only once. This receptor was obtained from a man between 18 and 35 years old with acute or convalescent COVID-19. The sample was peripheral blood.

The CDR3 protein is CASSLAGQDTEAFF. The DNA of the CDR3 is TGCGCCAGCAGCTTGGCGGGACAGGACACTGAAGCTTTCTTT. The chain combines TRBV5-1 with TRBJ1-1; 8 bases agree with TRBD1. CDR3 size: 14 residues. Losses at the gene ends were 0 bases for V and 3 bases for J; bases not matched to a gene: 1. Germline V CDR1 and CDR2: SGHRS, YFSETQ.